The 23 T cell receptor beta chains reported below all come from one sample, sequenced in a study of CD8 T cells in ankylosing spondylitis (dated by TCRdb to 2016 to 2017). Receptors were amplified or captured by 5' RACE. Sequencing used an Illumina HiSeq 2500. TCRdb applied fastp at Q25 and MiXCR to the public reads, then kept only in-frame beta chains. Rows merge per CDR3 protein into single entries with the most common DNA and genes. The table for this sample lists about 250,000 distinct CDR3 sequences; 10% of them were counted only once. About 2.5% of the sample belongs to the ten largest clones. Sequenced sample: blood, either unsorted or a sorted T cell fraction (not recorded which). The receptors originated from a male donor with ankylosing spondylitis or in good health (not recorded which).

In this sample, this clonotype turned up a few times. The chain joins TRBV6-5 to TRBJ2-1; D may be TRBD1 (5 bases). V was pared by 5 bases and J by 7 bases, with 9 bases between. Germline CDR1 MNHEY, CDR2 SVGAGI. This CDR3 has 12 amino acids. The CDR3 here is CASSRQGNEQFF. The CDR3 DNA is TGTGCCAGCAGTCGTCAGGGTAATGAGCAGTTCTTC.

In its sample, this clonotype was seen many times. V is TRBV12-3 or TRBV12-4 and J is TRBJ2-2; 12 nucleotides agree with TRBD2. V shed 6 bases, J shed 5 bases, and the junction held 4 bases outside the gene matches. The length of the CDR3 is 15 residues. The CDR3, as DNA: TGTGCCAGCAGCAATGGACTAGCGGGGACCGGGGAGCTGTTTTTT. Translated: CASSNGLAGTGELFF.

J is TRBJ2-1 and V is TRBV6-1; unclear D gene. Per germline, CDR1 MNHNS and CDR2 SASEGT. CDR3 length equals 14 residues. The V end lost 1 base, the J end lost 4 bases, and 8 bases lay between the germline ends. The CDR3 DNA follows: TGTGCCAGCAGTGAAGTCCACCGTTACAATGAGCAGTTCTTC. This translates into CASSEVHRYNEQFF.

For this clonotype: Possible read error: a much larger clone is one base away. The chain couples TRBV12-3 or TRBV12-4 to TRBJ2-7; 8 nucleotides match TRBD1. CDR3 length: 14 residues. Losses at the gene ends were 6 bases for V and 3 bases for J; bases not matched to a gene: 7. In DNA, the CDR3 is TGTGCCAGCAGCACAGGGGGTGGAAACTACGAGCAGTACTTC. Protein sequence: CASSTGGGNYEQYF.

Note on this clonotype: This may be a read error: a much more frequent sequence differs by one nucleotide. V usage is TRBV20-1 and J usage is TRBJ2-2; the match to TRBD2 covers 8 bases. Trimming at V came to 5 bases and at J to 0 bases, leaving 8 bases not matched to a gene. The CDR3 loop spans 16 amino acids. In germline, CDR1 is DFQATT, CDR2 SNEGSKA (reference sequence). CDR3 in DNA: TGCAGTGCTGCTCCCGGGACTAGAGCGAACACCGGGGAGCTGTTTTTT. As protein: CSAAPGTRANTGELFF.

The rearrangement uses TRBV15 and TRBJ2-3; D unresolved. Looked up from germline, CDR1 is LNHNV and CDR2 is YYDKDF (reference sequence). CDR3 length: 13 residues. The V and J ends lost 11 bases and 2 bases respectively, with 14 bases between them. CDR3 nucleotide sequence: TGTGCCTCCGGAGATCCTAACACAGATACGCAGTATTTT. This encodes CASGDPNTDTQYF.

This clonotype was observed at least ten times. The gene calls are TRBV5-1 and TRBJ2-2, with D uncertain. The length of the CDR3 is 15 residues. The V end lost 7 bases, the J end lost 2 bases, and 15 bases lay between the germline ends. Germline CDR1 SGHRS, CDR2 YFSETQ. CDR3 protein: CASGEPAGNTGELFF. CDR3 nucleotides: TGCGCCAGCGGTGAGCCGGCAGGCAACACCGGGGAGCTGTTTTTT.

This clonotype was seen ten or more times. The rearrangement joins TRBV7-2 to TRBJ2-1, with D possibly TRBD2 on 5 matching bases. The V and J ends lost 10 bases and 7 bases respectively, with 17 bases between them. This CDR3 is 13 amino acids long. Per the germline V gene, CDR1 is SGHTA and CDR2 is FQGNSA. CDR3 nucleotides: TGTGCCATTCGCAGCGGTGGTATGAATGAGCAGTTCTTC. Translated, it gives CAIRSGGMNEQFF. The whole variable domain, filled in from reference TRBV7-2 and TRBJ2-1, reads GAGVSQSPSNKVTEKGKDVELRCDPISGHTALYWYRQSLGQGLEFLIYFQGNSAPDKSGLPSDRFSAERTGGSVSTLTIQRTQQEDSAVYLCAIRSGGMNEQFFGPGTRLTVL.

This clonotype was seen ten or more times. The rearrangement uses TRBV6-2 or TRBV6-3 and TRBJ2-7, with D possibly being TRBD2 (6 bases). The CDR3 is made up of 15 amino acids. Trimming removed 4 bases at V and 3 bases at J, with 16 bases between. Germline V gene sequence: CDR1 MNHEY, CDR2 SVGEGT. The CDR3 protein is CASSFTSSGFYEQYF. The CDR3, as DNA: TGTGCCAGCAGTTTCACTAGCAGCGGATTCTACGAGCAGTACTTC.

This clonotype occurred many times. The chain uses TRBV5-1 and TRBJ2-1, with D possibly TRBD1 on 6 matching bases. This CDR3 comprises 15 residues. V was cut by 6 bases and J by 0 bases, with 13 bases left in between. Germline CDR1 reads SGHRS; CDR2 reads YFSETQ. The CDR3 sequence is CASTDDRTSYNEQFF. DNA for the CDR3: TGCGCCAGCACCGATGACAGGACCTCCTACAATGAGCAGTTCTTC.

In this sample, this clonotype turned up a few times. This sequence joins TRBV29-1 and TRBJ1-2, with D tentatively TRBD1 (5 bases). The CDR3 runs 14 residues. Trimming stripped 5 bases from V and 1 base from J, with 14 bases between. CDR1 and CDR2 (germline): SQVTM, ANQGSEA. For the CDR3, the DNA is TGCAGCGTTTACCGGGACGTCCTTAACTATGGCTACACCTTC. Translation: CSVYRDVLNYGYTF. The variable domain in full, with the rest retrieved from reference TRBV29-1 and TRBJ1-2, is SAVISQKPSRDICQRGTSLTIQCQVDSQVTMMFWYRQQPGQSLTLIATANQGSEATYESGFVIDKFPISRPNLTFSTLTVSNMSPEDSSIYLCSVYRDVLNYGYTFGSGTRLTVV.

V usage is TRBV9 and J usage is TRBJ2-7; D gene ambiguous. Per the germline V gene, CDR1 is SGDLS and CDR2 is YYNGEE. The ends were cut back, 3 bases at V and 4 bases at J, with 20 bases in the middle. This CDR3 contains 16 residues. The CDR3 DNA reads TGTGCCAGCAGCGGACCTCTCAGTGGCCCAGATTACGAGCAGTACTTC. As protein: CASSGPLSGPDYEQYF.

This clonotype was counted many times. The chain is built from TRBV30 and TRBJ2-7, with 8 bases identical to TRBD1. There are 14 residues in the CDR3. Germline CDR1 is GTSNPN and CDR2 is SVGIG (reference sequence). J was trimmed by 0 bases and V by 2 bases; bases with no gene match: 3. The CDR3 is CAWSSDRGSYEQYF. The CDR3 DNA reads TGTGCCTGGAGTTCTGACAGGGGCTCCTACGAGCAGTACTTC.

Many counts were recorded for this clonotype. The chain couples TRBV7-2 to TRBJ2-6; D gene uncertain. The V end lost 1 base, the J end lost 0 bases, and 7 bases lay between the germline ends. The CDR3 extends over 16 amino acids. CDR1 and CDR2 from the germline V gene are SGHTA and FQGNSA. The CDR3 reads CASSLGWISGANVLTF. The CDR3 DNA reads as TGTGCCAGCAGCTTAGGTTGGATCTCTGGGGCCAACGTCCTGACTTTC.

This clonotype was seen repeatedly, ten times or more. The chain is built from TRBV5-1 and TRBJ1-2, with TRBD1 as a possible D gene (5 bases). Germline values: CDR1 SGHRS, CDR2 YFSETQ. V was clipped by 5 bases and J by 5 bases, with 10 bases between them. The CDR3 spans 12 residues. The CDR3 coding sequence is TGCGCCAGCAGGCTCGACAGTTATGGCTACACCTTC. Its protein is CASRLDSYGYTF.

This clonotype was recorded many times. V usage is TRBV29-1 and J usage is TRBJ2-5; no firm D call. CDR3 length equals 13 residues. V was cut by 5 bases and J by 1 base, with 11 bases left in between. Looked up from germline, CDR1 is SQVTM and CDR2 is ANQGSEA. In nucleotides, the CDR3 is TGCAGCGTTCAGTCGGCCCTCCAAGAGACCCAGTACTTC. Encoded protein: CSVQSALQETQYF.

In this sample, this clonotype turned up many times. The chain recombines TRBV4-2 with TRBJ2-7; 7 bases align to TRBD1. Germline CDR1 LGHNA, CDR2 YNFKEQ. Unmatched junction bases numbered 5, after V lost 1 base and J lost 5 bases. This CDR3 has 14 residues. The DNA for the CDR3 is TGTGCCAGCAGCCAAGCCCACAGGGGACACGAGCAGTACTTC. It translates to CASSQAHRGHEQYF.

To note about this clonotype: This may be a read error: a much more frequent sequence differs by one nucleotide. The chain joins TRBV2 to TRBJ1-6; possible D gene TRBD1, 5 bases. Germline V gene data show CDR1 as SNHLY and CDR2 as FYNNEI. CDR3 length equals 13 residues. CDR3 protein: CVSDPGVGSPLHF. CDR3 DNA: TGTGTCAGCGATCCGGGGGTTGGGTCACCCCTCCACTTT.

The chain couples TRBV5-5 to TRBJ1-1; no clear D gene. V lost 0 bases to trimming and J lost 1 base, with 7 bases between them. The CDR3 is 14 amino acids. Germline V gene sequence: CDR1 SGHKS, CDR2 YYEKEE (reference sequence). The CDR3 nucleotides are TGTGCCAGCAGCTTGGTATCCGCGAACACTGAAGCTTTCTTT. Protein sequence: CASSLVSANTEAFF.

This clonotype was seen ten or more times. V and J are TRBV30 and TRBJ1-5, with 8 bases aligning to TRBD1. Germline loops: CDR1 GTSNPN, CDR2 SVGIG (reference sequence). Trimming removed 3 bases from V and 1 base from J; junction bases left unmatched: 5. CDR3 length: 15 residues. The CDR3 DNA is TGTGCCTGGAGCCCCGGACAGGGCAGCAATCAGCCCCAGCATTTT. This gives the protein CAWSPGQGSNQPQHF. Filled out from reference TRBV30 and TRBJ1-5, the complete variable domain reads SQTIHQWPATLVQPVGSPLSLECTVEGTSNPNLYWYRQAAGRGLQLLFYSVGIGQISSEVPQNLSASRPQDRQFILSSKKLLLSDSGFYLCAWSPGQGSNQPQHFGDGTRLSIL.

This clonotype was detected ten times or more. The J gene is TRBJ1-1, the V gene TRBV5-1, with 10 bases fitting TRBD1. CDR1 is SGHRS, CDR2 YFSETQ, per germline. Unmatched junction bases numbered 4, after V lost 0 bases and J lost 5 bases. This CDR3 spans 15 amino acids. CDR3 nucleotide sequence: TGCGCCAGCAGCTTGGGGACAGGGGGTCAAACTGAAGCTTTCTTT. It is translated as CASSLGTGGQTEAFF.

The chain recombines TRBV5-1 with TRBJ2-7; the D gene is possibly TRBD1 (5 bases). Germline CDR1 SGHRS, CDR2 YFSETQ. Deletions cut 0 bases from V and 2 bases from J, with 9 bases between. This CDR3 is built from 14 residues. CDR3 nucleotide sequence: TGCGCCAGCAGCTTGGACGTACAGGCCTACGAGCAGTACTTC. Amino acid sequence: CASSLDVQAYEQYF.

This clonotype was observed many times. V and J are TRBV19 and TRBJ1-5; D ambiguous. Deletions cut 5 bases from V and 5 bases from J, with 16 bases between. Germline V gene sequence: CDR1 LNHDA, CDR2 SQIVND (reference sequence). The CDR3 runs 15 residues. The CDR3 is CASSPPEAAHQPQHF. DNA of the CDR3: TGTGCCAGTAGTCCTCCCGAGGCAGCCCATCAGCCCCAGCATTTT.